A selection of T cell receptor beta chains follows, all from one sample in a study of identifying expanded T cells in peripheral blood. Sequenced by immunoSEQ multiplex PCR; TCRdb stores in-frame clones only, minus some. The sample contains approximately 130,000 clones, 84% of which appear only once. Sequenced sample: blood. The receptor source for this set is a person between 18 and 70 years old in good health. Each CDR3 is given with its conserved first and last residue. A D gene is named only where the DNA matches it firmly. The size field is filled for only some rows; it gives once, few, many or a size class.

NA	TRBV2	TRBJ1-2	NA	CASGTGNYGYTF	TGTGCCAGCGGTACAGGGAACTATGGCTACACCTTC
NA	TRBV9	TRBJ2-7	few	CASSDTYEQYF	TGTGCCAGCAGCGACACCTACGAGCAGTACTTC
NA	TRBV20-1	TRBJ2-7	NA	CSARDLRQDHF	TGCAGTGCTAGAGATCTGAGGCAGGACCACTTC
NA	TRBV5-5	TRBJ1-2	NA	CASTSTGRSIYGYTF	TGTGCCAGCACCTCTACGGGACGTTCGATCTATGGCTACACCTTC
TRBD2	TRBV6-1	TRBJ2-1	NA	CASRPSGGIYNEQFF	TGTGCCAGCAGACCTAGCGGGGGGATCTACAATGAGCAGTTCTTC
NA	TRBV7-6	TRBJ1-4	NA	CASSPPGWGRFEKLFF	TGTGCCAGCAGCCCCCCAGGATGGGGGAGGTTTGAAAAACTGTTTTTT
NA	TRBV7-9	TRBJ2-2	NA	CASSLTQNTGELFF	TGTGCCAGCAGCTTGACACAGAACACCGGGGAGCTGTTTTTT
TRBD2	TRBV7-9	TRBJ2-1	NA	CASSSSGGPGYNEQFF	TGTGCCAGCAGCTCCAGCGGGGGGCCGGGTTACAATGAGCAGTTCTTC
NA	TRBV11-3	TRBJ2-3	NA	CASSYATASTDTQYF	TGTGCCAGCAGCTACGCGACGGCTAGCACAGATACGCAGTATTTT
NA	TRBV6-1	TRBJ2-1	few	CASSEEQGRPDEQFF	TGTGCCAGCAGTGAGGAACAGGGACGGCCGGATGAGCAGTTCTTC
NA	TRBV7-9	TRBJ1-4	NA	CASSPRQTATNEKLFF	TGTGCCAGCAGCCCCCGACAGACCGCAACTAATGAAAAACTGTTTTTT
TRBD1	TRBV6-1	TRBJ2-3	NA	CASSGWGDRGYTQYF	TGTGCCAGCAGTGGGTGGGGGGACAGGGGATATACGCAGTATTTT
NA	TRBV7-9	TRBJ1-3	NA	CASSLGQPAGGNTIYF	TGTGCCAGCAGCTTAGGGCAACCAGCTGGTGGAAACACCATATATTTT